The 28 T cell receptor beta chains presented below share a single source sample, sequenced in a study of identical twins. TCRdb reprocessed the 5' RACE reads via MiXCR and lists one record per CDR3 protein. The repertoire has 500,000 to 600,000 distinct CDR3 sequences, approximately 22% of them found once; the top ten carry 0.8% to 1%. These data also featured in a second study, about T cells expressing NK-cell markers.

The sample was CD4+ T cells sorted from blood. The source of these receptors is a woman between 18 and 30 years old in good health.

This rearrangement joins TRBV11-2 to TRBJ2-1; no clear D. V was shortened by 7 bases and J by 9 bases, with 13 bases between the two germline ends. The CDR3 is made up of 12 amino acids. Germline V lookup: CDR1 SGHAT, CDR2 FQNNGV. CDR3 nucleotides: TGTGCCAGCAACCCGGGTAATGTTGAGCAGTTCTTC. Translation: CASNPGNVEQFF.

The V call is TRBV7-6, the J call TRBJ2-5, with 14 bases aligning to TRBD2. J lost 4 bases, V lost 7 bases, and 5 bases had no gene match. Germline lookup yields CDR1 SGHVS and CDR2 FNYEAQ. The CDR3 has 15 residues. The CDR3 DNA sequence: TGTGCCAGCACCGCCGGGACTAGCGGGGGAGAGACCCAGTACTTC. It yields the protein CASTAGTSGGETQYF.

There are a few counts of this clonotype. This chain joins TRBV12-3 or TRBV12-4 and TRBJ1-1; D uncertain. The CDR3 covers 13 residues. V was cut by 5 bases and J by 3 bases, with 10 bases left in between. CDR3 region: CASSKDGYTEAFF. CDR3 DNA sequence: TGTGCCAGCAGTAAGGACGGTTACACTGAAGCTTTCTTT.

J is TRBJ2-3 and V is TRBV10-3; 8 bases agree with TRBD2. The CDR3 extends over 12 amino acids. Trimming removed 8 bases from V and 3 bases from J; junction bases left unmatched: 1. Germline V gene data show CDR1 as ENHRY and CDR2 as SYGVKD. CDR3 nucleotides: TGTGCCATCCGGGGGGGGACAGATACGCAGTATTTT. Amino acids: CAIRGGTDTQYF.

In this sample, this clonotype turned up a few times. The rearrangement joins TRBV10-3 to TRBJ1-1, with TRBD1 matching over 7 bases. Germline V gene lookup returns CDR1 ENHRY and CDR2 SYGVKD. After removal of 6 bases from V and 2 bases from J, the junction contained 9 bases not matched to a gene. The CDR3 consists of 15 residues. Here the CDR3 reads CAIRPQGSGNTEAFF. In DNA form, the CDR3 reads TGTGCCATCAGGCCACAGGGGTCGGGTAACACTGAAGCTTTCTTT.

The chain links TRBV9 to TRBJ1-6; D might be TRBD1 (5 bases). CDR3 length: 15 residues. Germline V gene data show CDR1 as SGDLS and CDR2 as YYNGEE. Trimming cost V 0 bases and J 8 bases, with 12 bases left between them. The CDR3 spells CASSVEPGPDSPLHF. The CDR3 DNA follows: TGTGCCAGCAGCGTAGAACCGGGGCCGGATTCACCCCTCCACTTT.

This clonotype was detected only a few times. The V gene is TRBV30, the J gene TRBJ2-3; D remains unclear. The CDR3 runs 12 residues. Germline V gene sequence: CDR1 GTSNPN, CDR2 SVGIG (reference sequence). The V end was cut by 0 bases, the J end by 5 bases, with 6 bases between. CDR3 residues: CAWSVNGDTQYF. The CDR3 DNA reads as TGTGCCTGGAGTGTAAACGGAGATACGCAGTATTTT.

This sequence joins TRBV29-1 and TRBJ2-1; D perhaps matches TRBD1 (5 bases). The V end was cut by 3 bases, the J end by 0 bases, with 9 bases between. This CDR3 comprises 14 residues. Germline loops: CDR1 SQVTM, CDR2 ANQGSEA. The CDR3 reads CSVEDTNSYNEQFF. DNA for the CDR3: TGCAGCGTTGAGGACACAAACTCCTACAATGAGCAGTTCTTC.

The chain couples TRBV3-1 to TRBJ2-1, with D possibly TRBD2 on 6 matching bases. The CDR3 contains 17 residues. CDR1 is LGHDT and CDR2 is YNNKEL in the germline V gene (reference sequence). Trimming took 2 bases from V and 0 from J, leaving 14 bases between them. This CDR3 is CASSQRVGGSSYNEQFF. The CDR3 DNA sequence: TGTGCCAGCAGCCAACGGGTTGGGGGGAGCTCCTACAATGAGCAGTTCTTC.

V usage is TRBV5-1 and J usage is TRBJ2-5, with D hard to call. The CDR3 length is 13 residues. Trimming took off 4 bases at V and 2 bases at J, with 9 bases between the two ends. The V gene's germline CDR1 is SGHRS and CDR2 YFSETQ. Here the CDR3 DNA reads TGCGCCAGCAGCCCCGTAGGACAAGAGACCCAGTACTTC. As protein: CASSPVGQETQYF.

V is TRBV5-1 and J is TRBJ2-1; TRBD2 aligns across 7 bases. Per germline, CDR1 SGHRS and CDR2 YFSETQ. This CDR3 spans 14 amino acids. V dropped 0 bases and J dropped 8; count of bases not matched to a gene: 5. The CDR3 loop is CASSLVGSGDEQFF. The CDR3 nucleotides read TGCGCCAGCAGCTTGGTCGGGAGCGGGGATGAGCAGTTCTTC.

This clonotype occurred a few times. The rearrangement uses TRBV20-1 and TRBJ1-2; TRBD1 matches at 9 bases. The CDR3 extends over 13 amino acids. Per germline, CDR1 DFQATT and CDR2 SNEGSKA (reference sequence). Losses at the gene ends were 3 bases for V and 5 bases for J; bases not matched to a gene: 4. CDR3 bases: TGCAGTGCTAGTGGGGGACAGGGTTATGGCTACACCTTC. Protein: CSASGGQGYGYTF.

V is TRBV20-1 and J is TRBJ2-5; 9 positions match TRBD2. The germline V gene has CDR1 DFQATT and CDR2 SNEGSKA (reference sequence). This CDR3 has 14 residues. The junction had 8 bases not matched to a gene; V was cut back by 6 bases and J by 3 bases. The CDR3 loop is CSAISGRYEETQYF. In DNA form, the CDR3 reads TGCAGTGCAATTAGCGGGAGATATGAAGAGACCCAGTACTTC.

This clonotype has just a few counts. This chain uses TRBV6-1 with TRBJ2-6, with D possibly TRBD1 on 6 matching bases. Germline assignment: CDR1 MNHNS and CDR2 SASEGT. The CDR3 totals 19 residues. The V gene lost 7 bases and the J gene lost 0 bases, with 22 bases spanning the gap. The CDR3 spells CASTRATPRGSSGANVLTF. In nucleotides, the CDR3 is TGTGCCAGCACCAGGGCCACGCCTAGGGGGTCCTCTGGGGCCAACGTCCTGACTTTC.

The genes are TRBV6-6 and TRBJ2-2; D is ambiguous. Per the germline V gene, CDR1 is MNHNY and CDR2 is SVGAGI (reference sequence). The CDR3 has 12 residues. The V and J ends lost 7 bases and 3 bases respectively, with 6 bases between them. CDR3: CASKGYTGELFF. The CDR3 DNA reads TGTGCCAGCAAAGGATACACCGGGGAGCTGTTTTTT.

This clonotype has just a few counts. The rearrangement joins TRBV20-1 to TRBJ1-2; TRBD1 matches 7 bases. Trimming cost V 5 bases and J 7 bases; bases outside gene matches: 7. The CDR3 is 12 residues long. The germline CDR1 and CDR2 sequences are DFQATT and SNEGSKA (reference sequence). The CDR3 coding sequence is TGCAGTGCTGACACAGGGGTTGCTGGCTACACCTTC. It is translated as CSADTGVAGYTF.

This clonotype was recorded many times. The chain has TRBV7-2 and TRBJ2-3; the match to TRBD2 covers 8 bases. The CDR3 totals 14 residues. The V gene end was trimmed by 2 bases and the J gene end by 10 bases; junction bases not matched to a gene: 8. Germline V CDR1 and CDR2: SGHTA, FQGNSA. The CDR3 here is CASSLLGGVESQYF. The DNA of the CDR3 is TGTGCCAGCAGCTTACTCGGGGGGGTTGAGTCGCAGTATTTT.

The chain links TRBV2 to TRBJ1-1; D call uncertain. CDR3 size: 12 residues. In germline, CDR1 is SNHLY, CDR2 FYNNEI. Trimming took 3 bases from V and 4 from J, leaving 6 bases between them. The CDR3 region has the DNA TGTGCCAGCAGTGAGATGGGCACTGAAGCTTTCTTT. Translating gives CASSEMGTEAFF.

This clonotype appeared many times. The chain has TRBV29-1 and TRBJ1-2; 8 nucleotides agree with TRBD1. J lost 8 bases, V lost 3 bases, and 8 bases had no gene match. Germline CDR1 is SQVTM and CDR2 is ANQGSEA. This CDR3 is built from 13 residues. The CDR3 loop is CSVERSRGRGYTF. CDR3 nucleotide sequence: TGCAGCGTTGAGAGGTCCAGGGGGCGAGGCTACACCTTC.

The chain combines TRBV6-1 with TRBJ1-1; D not certain. The CDR3 contains 13 residues. Germline V gene lookup returns CDR1 MNHNS and CDR2 SASEGT. With 9 bases removed from V and 4 bases from J, the gap between germline ends came to 15 bases. The CDR3 is CASRQIPGTEAFF. CDR3 coding DNA: TGTGCCAGTCGCCAAATCCCGGGCACTGAAGCTTTCTTT.

The chain joins TRBV11-2 to TRBJ2-7; D gene unclear. CDR1 and CDR2 from the germline V gene are SGHAT and FQNNGV. V lost 3 bases, J lost 2 bases, and 11 bases lay in between. This CDR3 is built from 14 residues. The CDR3, as DNA: TGTGCCAGCAGCTTTCAGGACGGCGCCTACGAGCAGTACTTC. This sequence encodes CASSFQDGAYEQYF.

This clonotype appeared a few times. One end of the junction is discordant with germline, which a read error may explain. This chain uses TRBV6-5 with TRBJ2-7, with TRBD2 matching 15 bases. Germline assignment: CDR1 MNHEY and CDR2 SVGAGI. The CDR3 is made up of 13 amino acids. In DNA form, the CDR3 reads TGTGCCAGCAGTTACGGGACTAGCGGGAGGAGGATCTTC. Its translation is CASSYGTSGRRIF.

The DNA for the CDR3 is TGTGCCAGCAGCCCCCAAACTTTTGGGGGGCGCGTTGTGGCTTTCTTT. Translating it yields CASSPQTFGGRVVAFF. The J gene is TRBJ1-1, the V gene TRBV7-2; possibly TRBD1 for D (6 bases). Germline V gives CDR1 SGHTA, CDR2 FQGNSA. Trimming pared 5 bases from V and 11 bases from J, leaving 27 bases between. This CDR3 contains 16 residues. Together with reference TRBV7-2 and TRBJ1-1, the CDR3 gives the full variable domain: GAGVSQSPSNKVTEKGKDVELRCDPISGHTALYWYRQSLGQGLEFLIYFQGNSAPDKSGLPSDRFSAERTGGSVSTLTIQRTQQEDSAVYLCASSPQTFGGRVVAFFGQGTRLTVV.

The chain combines TRBV2 with TRBJ2-7; D is ambiguous. V lost 6 bases to trimming and J lost 4 bases, with 4 bases between them. CDR3 length: 10 amino acids. Germline lookup yields CDR1 SNHLY and CDR2 FYNNEI. The CDR3 DNA reads TGTGCCAGCAGCCAGTACGAGCAGTACTTC. It is translated as CASSQYEQYF. Combining the CDR3 with reference TRBV2 and TRBJ2-7 gives the whole variable domain EPEVTQTPSHQVTQMGQEVILRCVPISNHLYFYWYRQILGQKVEFLVSFYNNEISEKSEIFDDQFSVERPDGSNFTLKIRSTKLEDSAMYFCASSQYEQYFGPGTRLTVT.

The rearrangement joins TRBV5-1 to TRBJ2-5; 11 bases are a match to TRBD2. Looked up from germline, CDR1 is SGHRS and CDR2 is YFSETQ. This CDR3 region has 15 residues. V lost 4 bases to trimming and J lost 3 bases; unmatched junction nucleotides: 5. The CDR3 protein is CASSPPLAGEETQYF. The CDR3 coding sequence is TGCGCCAGCAGCCCACCACTAGCGGGAGAAGAGACCCAGTACTTC. The whole variable domain, filled in from reference TRBV5-1 and TRBJ2-5, reads KAGVTQTPRYLIKTRGQQVTLSCSPISGHRSVSWYQQTPGQGLQFLFEYFSETQRNKGNFPGRFSGRQFSNSRSEMNVSTLELGDSALYLCASSPPLAGEETQYFGPGTRLLVL.

The sample holds many counts of this clonotype. This chain connects TRBV5-1 to TRBJ2-7; maybe TRBD2 (6 bases). There are 15 residues in the CDR3. Germline CDR1 reads SGHRS; CDR2 reads YFSETQ. With 1 base removed from V and 5 bases from J, the gap between germline ends came to 16 bases. CDR3 sequence: CASSLPGGNSNEQYF. The CDR3 nucleotides read TGCGCCAGCAGCTTGCCGGGCGGGAATAGCAACGAGCAGTACTTC.

Here the CDR3 reads CASSLGGGQSNTEAFF. CDR3 bases: TGTGCCAGCAGTTTAGGGGGAGGACAGTCGAACACTGAAGCTTTCTTT. The genes are TRBV12-3 or TRBV12-4 and TRBJ1-1, with a possible D match to TRBD1 (6 bases). The CDR3 runs to 16 residues. Trimming removed 1 base from V and 1 base from J, with 13 bases in between.

This clonotype was detected a few times. The V gene is TRBV3-1, the J gene TRBJ1-5; D gene unclear. The germline CDR1 and CDR2 sequences are LGHDT and YNNKEL (reference sequence). Trimming removed 6 bases from V and 5 bases from J, with 11 bases in between. The CDR3 has 13 residues. In nucleotides, the CDR3 is TGTGCCAGCAGTCGGCAGCCGGATCAGCCCCAGCATTTT. Encoded protein: CASSRQPDQPQHF.